The 7 T cell receptor beta chains in this list originate from one sample, sequenced in a study of blood T cells in healthy people across ages. For the second PCR, which ran for 7 to 11 cycles, a sample-barcoded 5' primer and a J-beta primer mix were used. TCRdb re-analysed the 5' RACE reads in MiXCR, keeping a single row per CDR3 protein. This sample has around 1,600,000 distinct CDR3 sequences, with roughly 43% found just once. The sequencing sample was made of blood. These receptor sequences come from a young woman in good health.

The rearrangement links TRBV11-2 to TRBJ1-2; no definite D call. The CDR3 length is 16 residues. The V gene lost 2 bases and the J gene lost 4 bases, with 17 bases spanning the gap. Germline CDR1 and CDR2: SGHAT and FQNNGV. CDR3: CASSLLPSGLGYGYTF. The CDR3 DNA follows: TGTGCCAGCAGCTTATTACCGTCGGGCCTGGGCTATGGCTACACCTTC.

This chain joins TRBV28 and TRBJ2-3; tentative D call: TRBD2 (5 bases). Germline V lookup: CDR1 MDHEN, CDR2 SYDVKM. CDR3 length: 14 residues. Trimming took off 5 bases at V and 2 bases at J, with 11 bases between the two ends. The CDR3 loop reads CASSTAASTDTQYF. The CDR3 DNA reads as TGTGCCAGCAGTACAGCGGCGTCCACAGATACGCAGTATTTT.

The genes are TRBV16 and TRBJ1-1; perhaps TRBD1 as D (6 bases). Trimming took off 1 base at V and 10 bases at J, with 13 bases between the two ends. Germline V gives CDR1 KGHSY, CDR2 FQNENV. The CDR3 has 13 amino acids. CDR3 in amino acids: CASSQLSGARAFF. CDR3 DNA: TGTGCCAGCAGCCAATTATCGGGGGCAAGAGCTTTCTTT.

V usage is TRBV27 and J usage is TRBJ2-2; 8 bases agree with TRBD2. Germline trimming cut 6 bases from V and 4 bases from J; bases unmatched to any gene: 19. The CDR3 consists of 19 residues. Germline CDR1 MNHEY, CDR2 SMNVEV (reference sequence). CDR3 amino acids: CASSSPGVGTSRFTGELFF. CDR3 coding DNA: TGTGCCAGCAGCTCGCCAGGGGTCGGGACTAGTCGTTTCACCGGGGAGCTGTTTTTT.

Only a few counts were recorded for this clonotype. The rearrangement uses TRBV6-6 and TRBJ2-1, with unresolved D. CDR1 MNHNY and CDR2 SVGAGI come from the germline V gene (reference sequence). V was clipped by 6 bases and J by 4 bases, with 19 bases between them. The CDR3 is 16 amino acids. The CDR3 coding sequence is TGTGCCAGCAGGGCTACGTCCCCTCAACTTTACAATGAGCAGTTCTTC. Protein: CASRATSPQLYNEQFF.

This clonotype has ten or more counts. The chain joins TRBV29-1 to TRBJ2-5; 8 nucleotides match TRBD1. There are 13 residues in the CDR3. Per germline, CDR1 SQVTM and CDR2 ANQGSEA. J gave up 11 bases and V 1 base, and 9 bases lay outside the gene matches. DNA for the CDR3: TGCAGCGTTGAAGGACAGGGGTCGGGGGAGCAGTACTTC. Protein: CSVEGQGSGEQYF.

This clonotype was found a few times. CDR3 nucleotide sequence: TGTGCCAGCAGCTCCAGCCGAATGGAGAAGAACTATGGCTACACCTTC. Its protein is CASSSSRMEKNYGYTF. This chain links TRBV7-9 with TRBJ1-2; no firm D call. The CDR3 contains 16 residues. Between the trimmed V and J ends, which lost 4 bases and 2 bases, there was a span of 17 bases. Germline V CDR1 and CDR2: SEHNR, FQNEAQ (reference sequence).